A selection of T cell receptor beta chains follows, all from one sample in a study of shared clonotypes between healthy human individuals. Only in-frame clones appear in the TCRdb table, and some are missing; sequencing was by immunoSEQ multiplex PCR. The repertoire consists of more than 1 million clones, with about four fifths occurring once and the leading ten covering more than 0.5%. Sequenced material: memory CD4+ T cells from PBMCs. These receptors all stem from a man between 18 and 29 years old in good health. Some clones in this sample may be carry-over from other donors' samples. CDR3s include the opening cysteine and the closing phenylalanine or tryptophan. The D gene is left open where the match is weak. Not every row has a clone size; where given, it reads once, few, many or a size class.

TGTGCCAGCAGCTCGGGGCGCGGGAGGAACGAGCAGTACTTC | CASSSGRGRNEQYF | TRBJ2-7 | TRBD2 | . | TRBV5-6
TGCGCCAGCAGCTTCGGAACCTTAGTCGGGGAGCTGTTTTTT | CASSFGTLVGELFF | TRBJ2-2 | . | . | TRBV5-1
TGTGCCAGCAATCTCCCGGACAGGGTGAATCAGCCCCAGCATTTT | CASNLPDRVNQPQHF | TRBJ1-5 | TRBD1 | once | TRBV28
TGTGCCAGCAGTGAAGTGGGGAGACAGCTAACAGATACGCAGTATTTT | CASSEVGRQLTDTQYF | TRBJ2-3 | . | . | TRBV6-1
TGCAGTGCCAAGAGGGGGGAAACCATATATTTT | CSAKRGETIYF | TRBJ1-3 | . | few | TRBV20-1
TGTGCCAGCAGTCCATCAGGGGGGACAGGGGAGCAGTTCTTC | CASSPSGGTGEQFF | TRBJ2-1 | TRBD1 | . | TRBV27
TGTGCCAGCAGTTTGGATAGCAATCAGCCCCAGCATTTT | CASSLDSNQPQHF | TRBJ1-5 | . | . | TRBV28
TGTGCCTGGAGTTCCCCGACGCCTCTTCCGGGGTCAACCTATGAAAAACTGTTTTTT | CAWSSPTPLPGSTYEKLFF | TRBJ1-4 | . | few | TRBV30
TGTGCCAGTACCCCGGGGACGCTGGGCTCCTACGAGCAGTACTTC | CASTPGTLGSYEQYF | TRBJ2-7 | . | . | TRBV19
TGTGCCAGTAGTATTTTTGGACAGGGAGTTAATCAGCCCCAGCATTTT | CASSIFGQGVNQPQHF | TRBJ1-5 | TRBD1 | . | TRBV19
TGTGCCAGCTCACCGAAGGAAGAGACCCAGTACTTC | CASSPKEETQYF | TRBJ2-5 | . | . | TRBV18
TGCGCCAGCAATCAGGGGGCCCACGAGCAGTACTTC | CASNQGAHEQYF | TRBJ2-7 | TRBD1 | . | TRBV5-1
TGTGCCAGCAGCACGCCGGGACAGTATAGCAATCAGCCCCAGCATTTT | CASSTPGQYSNQPQHF | TRBJ1-5 | TRBD1 | few | TRBV28
TGCGCCAGCAGCCGGGAGATTGGGGATACGCAGTATTTT | CASSREIGDTQYF | TRBJ2-3 | . | . | TRBV5-1
TGTGCCAGCAGCCCGTGGGACAGGGCGAACACTGAAGCTTTCTTT | CASSPWDRANTEAFF | TRBJ1-1 | TRBD1 | . | TRBV7-9
TGTGCCAGCAGCGAATTAGCGGGAGGAGCACGAGATACGCAGTATTTT | CASSELAGGARDTQYF | TRBJ2-3 | TRBD2 | . | TRBV7-3
TGTGCCAGCAGCTTATTCGGGGGAGGGCTCGGGGCAGATACGCAGTATTTT | CASSLFGGGLGADTQYF | TRBJ2-3 | TRBD2 | . | TRBV7-3
TGCGCCAGCAGCGACAACCCGGGGGCAGATACGCAGTATTTT | CASSDNPGADTQYF | TRBJ2-3 | . | . | TRBV5-1
TGTGCCAGCTCACCGAGACAGGGGGCTATCGGAAACACTGAAGCTTTCTTT | CASSPRQGAIGNTEAFF | TRBJ1-1 | TRBD1 | . | TRBV18
TGTGCCGCCCAAGCAGGGGGCGGCACTGAAGCTTTCTTT | CAAQAGGGTEAFF | TRBJ1-1 | TRBD1 | . | TRBV28
TGCGCCAGCAGCGAAGGGGGTGGCTACACCTTC | CASSEGGGYTF | TRBJ1-2 | . | . | TRBV5-1
TGTGCCAGCAGCCGGGGGGGCGGCTACGAGCAGTACTTC | CASSRGGGYEQYF | TRBJ2-7 | TRBD2 | . | TRBV27
TGTGCCACCCCAGGGTCGAGCTCCTACAATGAGCAGTTCTTC | CATPGSSSYNEQFF | TRBJ2-1 | . | . | TRBV6-1
TGTGCCTGGAGGGGTCTTCGGGGTGAGAGGACCCAGTACTTC | CAWRGLRGERTQYF | TRBJ2-5 | . | . | TRBV30
TGTGCCAGCAGCCGCCAAACAGGGGAAAACTATGGCTACACCTTC | CASSRQTGENYGYTF | TRBJ1-2 | TRBD1 | . | TRBV7-9
TGTGCCAGCAGCAAACCGGGACAGGGGGCAGAAGAAGCTTTCTTT | CASSKPGQGAEEAFF | TRBJ1-1 | TRBD1 | . | TRBV9
TGCGCCAGCAGCTTCCAGGGGCACAATGAGCAGTTCTTC | CASSFQGHNEQFF | TRBJ2-1 | . | once | TRBV5-1
TGTGCCAGCAGTTTTACAGGGGCGGACTATGGCTACACCTTC | CASSFTGADYGYTF | TRBJ1-2 | TRBD1 | . | TRBV28
TGTGCCAGCAGTTTGACTTCGGCAGGGGAGGTTAATGGCTACACCTTC | CASSLTSAGEVNGYTF | TRBJ1-2 | . | . | TRBV27
TGTGCCAGCTCACCCGACTACGAGCAGTACTTC | CASSPDYEQYF | TRBJ2-7 | . | . | TRBV18
TGTGCCAGCAGCGAGGGACTCCCAGGTGAGCAGTTCTTC | CASSEGLPGEQFF | TRBJ2-1 | . | . | TRBV28
TGCAGCGTTGAGTCCAGGGGGGGCTCTGGGGCCAACGTCCTGACTTTC | CSVESRGGSGANVLTF | TRBJ2-6 | . | . | TRBV29-1
TGTGCCAGTAGTATCCAGGATAGCAATCAGCCCCAGCATTTT | CASSIQDSNQPQHF | TRBJ1-5 | . | . | TRBV19
TGTGCCAGCAGTGAAGGCTTCCCACCCGGGGAGCTGTTTTTT | CASSEGFPPGELFF | TRBJ2-2 | . | . | TRBV6-1
TGTGCCAGCAGCTTGCGTCCGGGACTAGCGGACCACTCCTACGAGCAGTACTTC | CASSLRPGLADHSYEQYF | TRBJ2-7 | TRBD2 | . | TRBV5-4
TGTGCCACATCGACGGGCTATGGCTACACCTTC | CATSTGYGYTF | TRBJ1-2 | . | . | TRBV15
TGCGCCAGCAGCCAGGTTTTCGGGGGTTTTAGCACAGATACGCAGTATTTT | CASSQVFGGFSTDTQYF | TRBJ2-3 | . | . | TRBV4-1
TGTGCCAGCAGCTTATGGCCGGGGACAGGGGGGACAGATACGCAGTATTTT | CASSLWPGTGGTDTQYF | TRBJ2-3 | TRBD1 | . | TRBV13
TGTGCCAGCAGTTTAAGCCAAGGGTTAGGCAATGAGCAGTTCTTC | CASSLSQGLGNEQFF | TRBJ2-1 | . | . | TRBV28
TGTGCCAGCAGTGAATCATCTCCTCAGTACTTC | CASSESSPQYF | TRBJ2-4 | . | few | TRBV6-1
TGTGCCATCAGTGAGCTAGTCGCGGGAGGAACAGATACGCAGTATTTT | CAISELVAGGTDTQYF | TRBJ2-3 | TRBD2 | . | TRBV10-3
TGTGCCAGCAGCTCTAACCTAGCGGGAGGCCCCGATACGCAGTATTTT | CASSSNLAGGPDTQYF | TRBJ2-3 | TRBD2 | once | TRBV5-6
TGTGCCAGCAGTGCTTACGAGCAGTACTTC | CASSAYEQYF | TRBJ2-7 | . | many | TRBV2
TGCAGCGTTGAAGGGACAGGGACGTACGAGCAGTACTTC | CSVEGTGTYEQYF | TRBJ2-7 | TRBD1 | once | TRBV29-1
TGCGCCAGCAGTTTAAACGGCTACGAGCAGTACTTC | CASSLNGYEQYF | TRBJ2-7 | . | . | TRBV5-1
TGTGCCAGCAGCCCGACCGTGTCCTACAATGAGCAGTTCTTC | CASSPTVSYNEQFF | TRBJ2-1 | . | . | TRBV9
TGTGCCAGCAGCGCACAGGGGGGTCAGCCCCAGCATTTT | CASSAQGGQPQHF | TRBJ1-5 | TRBD1 | . | TRBV7-9
TGCGCCAGCAGCTTGGCGGTGGGGCAGGTCTACGAGCAGTACTTC | CASSLAVGQVYEQYF | TRBJ2-7 | . | . | TRBV5-1